The 23 T cell receptor beta chains presented below share a single source sample, sequenced in a study of PD-L1 blockade in urothelial cancer. Clones were sequenced by immunoSEQ multiplex PCR, and TCRdb holds only the in-frame ones, with some missing. The data contain 60,000 to 75,000 clones, more than 75% of them seen just once; the ten biggest clones take up just under 15%. Time point defined: pretreatment peripheral blood. Source: PBMCs, taken around atezolizumab (anti-PD-L1) treatment. All receptors derive from a man aged 55 to 69 with urothelial cancer.

J is TRBJ2-2 and V is TRBV27, with 12 bases identical to TRBD2. The trim removed 6 bases at V and 6 bases at J, leaving 5 bases unmatched. The CDR3 length is 15 residues. CDR1 and CDR2 (germline): MNHEY, SMNVEV (reference sequence). DNA of the CDR3: TGTGCCAGCAGCGGACTAGCGGGGCCTGCCGGGGAGCTGTTTTTT. Translating gives CASSGLAGPAGELFF.

The rearrangement links TRBV6-5 to TRBJ2-3, with 11 bases that match TRBD2. This CDR3 comprises 14 residues. Germline values: CDR1 MNHEY, CDR2 SVGAGI. After removal of 1 base from V and 14 bases from J, the junction contained 8 bases not matched to a gene. CDR3 nucleotide sequence: TGTGCCAGCAGTTACTTACTAGCGGGGGCCCTACTGTATTTT. The encoded protein is CASSYLLAGALLYF.

This chain connects TRBV7-8 to TRBJ1-6; D might be TRBD1 (6 bases). Germline-derived CDR1 and CDR2 are SGHVS and FQNEAQ. The CDR3 totals 14 residues. V shed 6 bases and J shed 7 bases, with 13 bases lying between them. In DNA, the CDR3 is TGTGCCAGCAGATCACAGGGCGTCAATTCACCCCTCCACTTT. Amino acids: CASRSQGVNSPLHF.

For the CDR3, the DNA is TGTGCCAGCAGCAGAGGAGGCTGGGTGGGCACAGATACGCAGTATTTT. Translation gives CASSRGGWVGTDTQYF. This rearrangement joins TRBV14 to TRBJ2-3; D perhaps matches TRBD2 (5 bases). Trimming removed 5 bases at V and 1 base at J, with 16 bases between. CDR3 length equals 16 residues. CDR1 SGHDN and CDR2 FVKESK come from the germline V gene.

This rearrangement joins TRBV6-1 to TRBJ2-7, with D possibly being TRBD2 (7 bases). Between the trimmed V and J ends, which lost 5 bases and 4 bases, there was a span of 18 bases. Germline V gene data show CDR1 as MNHNS and CDR2 as SASEGT. The CDR3 consists of 15 residues. CDR3 coding DNA: TGTGCCAGCAGTAACGGCGGGGGCGGGTTATACGAGCAGTACTTC. Amino acid sequence: CASSNGGGGLYEQYF.

The rearrangement uses TRBV13 and TRBJ2-3, with a possible D match to TRBD2 (7 bases). V was trimmed by 4 bases and J by 2 bases, leaving 13 bases between them. Germline values: CDR1 PRHDT, CDR2 FYEKMQ (reference sequence). The CDR3 sequence is 15 residues long. CDR3 DNA sequence: TGTGCCAGCAGCTCTCGCGGGGGCCTCACAGATACGCAGTATTTT. It specifies CASSSRGGLTDTQYF.

The chain has TRBV4-1 and TRBJ2-5; possible D gene TRBD2, 9 bases. Trimming left V 2 bases short and J 3 bases short, with 25 bases between. Germline lookup yields CDR1 MGHRA and CDR2 YSYEKL. The CDR3 is 19 residues long. The CDR3 sequence is CASSQRTGIASGDKETQYF. CDR3 coding DNA: TGCGCCAGCAGCCAACGGACAGGGATAGCTAGCGGGGATAAAGAGACCCAGTACTTC.

This chain links TRBV5-5 with TRBJ2-7; 8 bases are shared with TRBD2. Germline lookup yields CDR1 SGHKS and CDR2 YYEKEE (reference sequence). The V and J ends lost 4 bases and 2 bases, in that order; junction bases with no gene match: 14. The CDR3 spans 17 residues. CDR3: CASSPRGSELAAYEQYF. In nucleotides, the CDR3 is TGTGCCAGCAGCCCACGGGGGTCCGAACTAGCGGCCTACGAGCAGTACTTC. Full variable domain (missing parts from reference TRBV5-5 and TRBJ2-7): DAGVTQSPTHLIKTRGQQVTLRCSPISGHKSVSWYQQVLGQGPQFIFQYYEKEERGRGNFPDRFSARQFPNYSSELNVNALLLGDSALYLCASSPRGSELAAYEQYFGPGTRLTVT.

This clone appeared a few times. The J gene is TRBJ2-3, the V gene TRBV9; D might be TRBD2 (6 bases). Germline CDR1 is SGDLS and CDR2 is YYNGEE. The CDR3 runs 16 residues. Trimming cost V 4 bases and J 1 base, with 16 bases left between them. In DNA form, the CDR3 reads TGTGCCAGCAGCCCTAGGACTATGGGGGGCACAGATACGCAGTATTTT. It translates to CASSPRTMGGTDTQYF.

This chain's CDR3 is CASSWSLGTGMADTQYF. CDR3 DNA: TGTGCCAGCAGTTGGTCTTTGGGGACAGGGATGGCAGATACGCAGTATTTT. The chain has TRBV27 and TRBJ2-3; TRBD1 matches 9 bases. In germline, CDR1 is MNHEY, CDR2 SMNVEV (reference sequence). The CDR3 covers 17 residues. The V and J ends lost 4 bases and 4 bases, in that order; junction bases with no gene match: 12.

The chain links TRBV10-1 to TRBJ2-7; 9 bases agree with TRBD1. Germline CDR1 and CDR2: WNHNN and SYGVQD (reference sequence). V dropped 8 bases and J dropped 2; count of bases not matched to a gene: 10. This CDR3 spans 15 amino acids. The DNA for the CDR3 is TGCGCCAGCCGCGAGCTCCGGGACAGGGCCTACGAGCAGTACTTC. Translation gives CASRELRDRAYEQYF.

The sample holds one count of this clone. The V call is TRBV11-3, the J call TRBJ2-3; the D gene is possibly TRBD1 (6 bases). There are 14 residues in the CDR3. Trimming removed 4 bases from V and 3 bases from J, with 11 bases in between. Germline assignment: CDR1 SGHNT and CDR2 YENEEA. CDR3: CASSSHRATDTQYF. The DNA of the CDR3 is TGTGCCAGCAGCTCTCACAGGGCGACAGATACGCAGTATTTT.

The chain recombines TRBV28 with TRBJ2-5, with TRBD2 matching over 9 bases. Looked up from germline, CDR1 is MDHEN and CDR2 is SYDVKM. With V trimmed by 5 bases and J by 5 bases, 15 bases remained unmatched. The CDR3 runs 17 residues. Here the CDR3 reads CASSLGGSSGVRETQYF. The CDR3, as DNA: TGTGCCAGCAGTCTGGGGGGGTCTAGCGGGGTTCGGGAGACCCAGTACTTC.

The CDR3 coding sequence is TGTGCCAGCAGCTCGGGACTAGCGGGGGGGGGCACAGATACGCAGTATTTT. Translating it yields CASSSGLAGGGTDTQYF. The V call is TRBV5-4, the J call TRBJ2-3; 16 nucleotides agree with TRBD2. The germline V gene has CDR1 SGHNT and CDR2 YYREEE (reference sequence). CDR3 length equals 17 residues. Trimming removed 3 bases from V and 1 base from J; junction bases left unmatched: 2.

The DNA of the CDR3 is TGTGCCAGCAGCTTGTCGACAGGGGGCTTCTACGAGCAGTACTTC. Amino acids: CASSLSTGGFYEQYF. V and J are TRBV5-4 and TRBJ2-7; 10 bases agree with TRBD1. The J segment lost 3 bases and the V segment lost 1 base, leaving 4 bases of the junction unmatched. From germline, CDR1 is SGHNT and CDR2 YYREEE (reference sequence). This CDR3 is 15 amino acids long.

The CDR3 protein is CASSANLGTGGWEQYF. The DNA for the CDR3 is TGTGCCAGCAGTGCCAACCTTGGGACAGGGGGCTGGGAGCAGTACTTC. The rearrangement joins TRBV27 to TRBJ2-7; 12 nucleotides agree with TRBD1. This CDR3 contains 16 residues. In germline, CDR1 is MNHEY, CDR2 SMNVEV (reference sequence). V was pared by 5 bases and J by 7 bases, with 12 bases of the junction left unmatched.

The chain is built from TRBV7-2 and TRBJ2-4; 12 positions agree with TRBD2. The J segment lost 5 bases and the V segment lost 1 base, leaving 3 bases of the junction unmatched. The germline V gene encodes CDR1 SGHTA and CDR2 FQGNSA. This CDR3 has 16 residues. The CDR3 region is CASSLVPSGGENIQYF. The CDR3 nucleotides read TGTGCCAGCAGCTTAGTGCCTAGCGGGGGGGAAAACATTCAGTACTTC.

The chain is built from TRBV5-1 and TRBJ2-7, with 11 bases lining up with TRBD1. Germline CDR1 and CDR2: SGHRS and YFSETQ. With V trimmed by 0 bases and J by 4 bases, 6 bases remained unmatched. The CDR3 is made up of 16 amino acids. CDR3: CASSLGRGTGGYEQYF. In DNA form, the CDR3 reads TGCGCCAGCAGCTTGGGCCGCGGGACAGGGGGGTACGAGCAGTACTTC.

The chain combines TRBV5-1 with TRBJ2-3; 10 bases fit TRBD2. This CDR3 spans 16 amino acids. Per the germline V gene, CDR1 is SGHRS and CDR2 is YFSETQ. V lost 1 base and J lost 2; bases outside the gene matches: 4. CDR3 DNA sequence: TGCGCCAGCAGCTTGATAGCGGGGGGTCCCACAGATACGCAGTATTTT. Protein sequence: CASSLIAGGPTDTQYF.

The sample holds a few counts of this clone. The rearrangement uses TRBV7-3 and TRBJ2-3; the match to TRBD2 covers 10 bases. The V gene's germline CDR1 is SGHTA and CDR2 FQGTGA. This CDR3 region has 18 residues. V shed 5 bases and J 7 bases; nucleotides not matched to a gene: 18. CDR3 region: CASSTTPRGLAGAHTQYF. The CDR3 bases are TGTGCCAGCAGCACTACCCCTCGAGGGCTAGCGGGGGCACATACGCAGTATTTT.

The chain employs TRBV7-3 and TRBJ2-3; perhaps TRBD2 as D (6 bases). Trimming stripped 2 bases from V and 4 bases from J, with 13 bases between. The germline CDR1 and CDR2 sequences are SGHTA and FQGTGA. The CDR3 loop spans 15 amino acids. The CDR3 coding sequence is TGTGCCAGCAGCTTAGGGCGGGGAGGCCCAGATACGCAGTATTTT. It specifies CASSLGRGGPDTQYF.

The chain combines TRBV4-1 with TRBJ1-5; D not certain. With 3 bases removed from V and 3 bases from J, the gap between germline ends came to 12 bases. Germline V lookup: CDR1 MGHRA, CDR2 YSYEKL. The CDR3 is 15 residues long. The CDR3 loop reads CASSQEGGVNQPQHF. The CDR3 nucleotides are TGCGCCAGCAGCCAGGAGGGCGGAGTCAATCAGCCCCAGCATTTT.

The chain recombines TRBV18 with TRBJ2-1, with 7 bases aligning to TRBD2. The trim removed 3 bases at V and 5 bases at J, leaving 1 base unmatched. This CDR3 spans 13 amino acids. From germline, CDR1 is KGHSH and CDR2 LQKENI. CDR3 bases: TGTGCCAGCTCACCGGGACTAAACAATGAGCAGTTCTTC. Residues: CASSPGLNNEQFF.